A single sample gave rise to the 22 T cell receptor beta chains below, sequenced in a study of regulatory T cells in long-lasting Graves disease. Stated time point: newly diagnosed GD, antithyroid drugs for less than 3 months. There was RNA extracted from PBMCs, and the TCR library was made from it. Construction of the TCR beta libraries employed iRepertoire HTBI primers in conjunction with Arm-PCR of CDR3 regions. TCRdb reprocessed the multiplex PCR reads with MiXCR, giving one entry per CDR3 protein. This table has about 420,000 distinct CDR3 sequences, about 15% appearing once. In addition, the sample was reused for a study of T cells in Graves' hyperthyroidism and ophthalmopathy.

The specimen was peripheral blood mononuclear cells (PBMCs), collected at new diagnosis, from a patient treated with antithyroid drugs. These receptors originate from a woman aged 18-29 years with Graves disease.

Comments on this clonotype: The germline gene is not matched at one end of the junction; a read error may be the cause. The rearrangement joins TRBV20-1 to TRBJ2-3; D is undetermined. Germline CDR1 is DFQATT and CDR2 is SNEGSKA (reference sequence). This CDR3 region has 13 residues. CDR3 DNA: TGCAGTGCTCGAGAGACTTGGCTGGATACGCAGTATTTT. Its translation is CSARETWLDTQYF.

Comment on this clonotype: Sequence at one end of the junction differs from germline and may be a read error. The rearrangement links TRBV12-3 or TRBV12-4 to TRBJ2-1; no clear D. This CDR3 has 15 residues. The CDR3 region has the DNA TGTACCAGCAGTTTAGACCGGAGCTCCTACAATGAGCAGTTCTTC. This encodes CTSSLDRSSYNEQFF.

This clonotype was detected ten times or more. The chain employs TRBV6-1 and TRBJ2-5; D is unclear. Germline values: CDR1 MNHNS, CDR2 SASEGT. V was cut by 2 bases and J by 3 bases, with 16 bases left in between. The CDR3 is made up of 16 amino acids. CDR3 nucleotide sequence: TGTGCCAGCAGTGAATATTCGGGTAGGATTAAAGAGACCCAGTACTTC. This encodes CASSEYSGRIKETQYF.

The J gene is TRBJ2-7, the V gene TRBV20-1; D gene ambiguous. The ends were cut back, 0 bases at V and 0 bases at J, with 18 bases in the middle. CDR3 size: 17 residues. In germline, CDR1 is DFQATT, CDR2 SNEGSKA (reference sequence). The CDR3 is CSARDTGVAPFSYEQYF. As DNA, the CDR3 is TGCAGTGCTAGAGATACGGGCGTCGCACCTTTCTCCTACGAGCAGTACTTC.

This rearrangement joins TRBV6-1 to TRBJ2-7; the match to TRBD1 covers 7 bases. J lost 0 bases, V lost 6 bases, and 17 bases had no gene match. CDR1 and CDR2 from the germline V gene are MNHNS and SASEGT. The CDR3 contains 18 residues. The DNA for the CDR3 is TGTGCCAGCAGGACCTCGGGACAGCATGATTTTAGCTCCTACGAGCAGTACTTC. Its translation: CASRTSGQHDFSSYEQYF.

The J gene is TRBJ1-5, the V gene TRBV4-2, with D tentatively TRBD1 (6 bases). The CDR3 is 15 amino acids. Germline CDR1 LGHNA, CDR2 YNFKEQ. V was cut by 5 bases and J by 3 bases, with 14 bases left in between. CDR3 protein: CASSILQGNNQPQHF. The CDR3 DNA reads TGTGCCAGCAGCATCTTACAGGGTAACAATCAGCCCCAGCATTTT.

The V call is TRBV5-4, the J call TRBJ1-4; no definite D call. V lost 4 bases to trimming and J lost 0 bases, with 13 bases between them. Germline V lookup: CDR1 SGHNT, CDR2 YYREEE (reference sequence). CDR3 length: 16 residues. CDR3 loop: CASSPNGVTTNEKLFF. In DNA form, the CDR3 reads TGTGCCAGCAGCCCCAACGGGGTCACAACTAATGAAAAACTGTTTTTT.

The rearrangement links TRBV5-1 to TRBJ2-3; TRBD2 matches 11 bases. Germline CDR1 SGHRS, CDR2 YFSETQ. The CDR3 sequence is 17 residues long. V gave up 4 bases and J gave up 2 bases; unmatched junction bases: 9. This chain's CDR3 is CASSLIAGGTPTDTQYF. As DNA, the CDR3 is TGCGCCAGCAGCCTAATAGCGGGAGGGACGCCCACAGATACGCAGTATTTT.

V usage is TRBV4-2 and J usage is TRBJ2-1; D might be TRBD2 (6 bases). V lost 1 base to trimming and J lost 10 bases, with 17 bases between them. This CDR3 region has 15 residues. Germline CDR1 reads LGHNA; CDR2 reads YNFKEQ. CDR3 amino acids: CASSQASALIQEQFF. For the CDR3, the DNA is TGTGCCAGCAGCCAAGCTAGCGCCCTTATACAAGAGCAGTTCTTC.

DNA of the CDR3: TGTGCCAGCAGATCTTACAGGGCCCCGAACACCGGGGAGCTGTTTTTT. It is translated as CASRSYRAPNTGELFF. The chain couples TRBV28 to TRBJ2-2, with a weak D call TRBD1 (6 bases). V shed 6 bases and J shed 0 bases, with 14 bases lying between them. The germline V gene has CDR1 MDHEN and CDR2 SYDVKM. The CDR3 runs 16 residues.

V and J are TRBV28 and TRBJ1-5; a weak D match, TRBD1 (6 bases). The germline V gene has CDR1 MDHEN and CDR2 SYDVKM. V shed 3 bases and J shed 5 bases, with 17 bases lying between them. CDR3 size: 16 residues. CDR3 protein: CASSLNVEEGDQPQHF. The CDR3 DNA reads TGTGCCAGCAGTTTGAACGTAGAAGAGGGGGATCAGCCCCAGCATTTT.

This clonotype was observed many times. V gene TRBV13 combines with J gene TRBJ2-5; 8 bases agree with TRBD2. The CDR3 runs to 15 residues. V shed 5 bases and J 1 base; nucleotides not matched to a gene: 6. CDR1 and CDR2 (germline): PRHDT, FYEKMQ (reference sequence). CDR3 loop: CASSPTGGFQETQYF. The CDR3 DNA reads TGTGCCAGCAGCCCCACGGGGGGGTTCCAAGAGACCCAGTACTTC. Full variable domain (rest looked up from reference TRBV13 and TRBJ2-5): AAGVIQSPRHLIKEKRETATLKCYPIPRHDTVYWYQQGPGQDPQFLISFYEKMQSDKGSIPDRFSAQQFSDYHSELNMSSLELGDSALYFCASSPTGGFQETQYFGPGTRLLVL.

This clonotype was seen ten or more times. The chain carries TRBV2 and TRBJ1-5; D possibly corresponds to TRBD1 (5 bases). The V end lost 8 bases, the J end lost 3 bases, and 14 bases lay between the germline ends. CDR1 and CDR2 (germline): SNHLY, FYNNEI. The CDR3 extends over 14 amino acids. CDR3 sequence: CASRVAGPNQPQHF. In DNA form, the CDR3 reads TGTGCCAGCCGCGTGGCAGGGCCCAATCAGCCCCAGCATTTT.

In its sample, this clonotype was seen many times. The chain employs TRBV3-1 and TRBJ1-1; 12 positions agree with TRBD1. The CDR3 consists of 16 residues. Per germline, CDR1 LGHDT and CDR2 YNNKEL (reference sequence). V was pared by 6 bases and J by 7 bases, with 12 bases of the junction left unmatched. The CDR3 protein is CASSTGTGGIRREAFF. CDR3 nucleotide sequence: TGTGCCAGCAGTACCGGGACAGGGGGCATTCGACGTGAAGCTTTCTTT.

This clonotype was seen a handful of times. This chain uses TRBV5-1 with TRBJ2-1; no definite D call. Trimming stripped 0 bases from V and 0 bases from J, with 13 bases between. The CDR3 extends over 17 amino acids. Germline lookup yields CDR1 SGHRS and CDR2 YFSETQ. For the CDR3, the DNA is TGCGCCAGCAGCTTGGAGTCTCTAGAGTACTCCTACAATGAGCAGTTCTTC. This translates into CASSLESLEYSYNEQFF.

This clonotype has at least ten counts. The V call is TRBV27, the J call TRBJ2-7; TRBD1 is a possible D gene (6 bases). CDR3 length: 11 residues. The V gene's germline CDR1 is MNHEY and CDR2 SMNVEV (reference sequence). Trimming took 6 bases from V and 3 from J, leaving 6 bases between them. CDR3 sequence (DNA): TGTGCCAGCAGACAGGGCTACGAGCAGTACTTC. This gives the protein CASRQGYEQYF.

This clonotype was found once. V gene TRBV20-1 combines with J gene TRBJ2-3; D gene uncertain. Trimming took 8 bases from V and 7 from J, leaving 16 bases between them. This CDR3 contains 12 residues. Germline-derived CDR1 and CDR2 are DFQATT and SNEGSKA (reference sequence). The CDR3 nucleotides are TGCAGTCCAAAGGATGGCAGCCATACGCAGTATTTT. It encodes CSPKDGSHTQYF.

This clonotype was detected a few times. The V and J genes are TRBV30 and TRBJ2-7, with TRBD1 matching 9 bases. Germline V gives CDR1 GTSNPN, CDR2 SVGIG (reference sequence). The J segment lost 1 base and the V segment lost 4 bases, leaving 2 bases of the junction unmatched. This CDR3 has 13 residues. CDR3 nucleotide sequence: TGTGCCTGGACGGGACAGGGATCCTACGAGCAGTACTTC. Protein: CAWTGQGSYEQYF.

The chain combines TRBV5-1 with TRBJ1-5; 7 nucleotides line up with TRBD1. Germline CDR1 reads SGHRS; CDR2 reads YFSETQ. The ends lost 1 base at V and 8 bases at J; junction bases unmatched: 6. The CDR3 runs to 14 residues. The CDR3 DNA reads TGCGCCAGCAGCTTGTGGCCAGGGGGGGAGCCCCAGCATTTT. This gives the protein CASSLWPGGEPQHF.

The chain is built from TRBV5-1 and TRBJ2-7; TRBD2 might be the D (6 bases). The V gene's germline CDR1 is SGHRS and CDR2 YFSETQ. Between the trimmed V and J ends, which lost 0 bases and 7 bases, there was a span of 14 bases. The CDR3 has 14 amino acids. The CDR3 here is CASSLDAGSGEQYF. The CDR3 nucleotides read TGCGCCAGCAGCTTGGATGCGGGATCTGGGGAGCAGTACTTC.

This clonotype was counted many times. The chain links TRBV18 to TRBJ1-2; no definite D call. The germline CDR1 and CDR2 sequences are KGHSH and LQKENI. The length of the CDR3 is 14 residues. Between the trimmed V and J ends, which lost 1 base and 1 base, there was a span of 7 bases. CDR3: CASSPLDINYGYTF. The CDR3, as DNA: TGTGCCAGCTCACCACTGGATATTAACTATGGCTACACCTTC.

This clonotype was seen more than once but under ten times. This chain joins TRBV9 and TRBJ1-6; 9 nucleotides line up with TRBD1. V shed 3 bases, J shed 9 bases, and the junction held 1 base outside the gene matches. The CDR3 is 13 residues long. Germline V gene sequence: CDR1 SGDLS, CDR2 YYNGEE. The CDR3 DNA sequence: TGTGCCAGCAGCGGGACAGGGGTTTCACCCCTCCACTTT. Translating it yields CASSGTGVSPLHF.